The present TCR beta chain was sequenced within a study of tumor-infiltrating lymphocytes in localized non-small cell lung cancer. Background on the study: The cohort mixed smokers and never-smokers, several histologies, and some post-neoadjuvant-chemotherapy samples. Resected tumor was paired with non-adjacent uninvolved lung from the same patient. Study-level results: Tumor T-cell fraction was not associated with recurrence-free survival. Higher tumor T cell infiltration than in uninvolved lung was supported by TCRbeta sequencing.

The table came from immunoSEQ multiplex PCR; TCRdb's copy has only in-frame clones and leaves some out. The repertoire consists of 5,500 to 8,000 clones, with roughly 70% occurring once and the leading ten covering approximately 12%. With regard to this clone: What it binds is unknown.

Sequences were obtained from lung tumor tissue. The receptor comes from a human donor with non-small cell lung cancer.

The CDR3, as DNA: TGCGCCAGCAGCCCCAAGACAGGGACAGGACCTAGCGTAGCCAAAAACATTCAGTACTTC. Translated, it gives CASSPKTGTGPSVAKNIQYF. The chain uses TRBV5-1 and TRBJ2-4, with 8 bases that match TRBD1. Germline CDR1 and CDR2: SGHRS and YFSETQ. Trimming took 4 bases from V and 0 from J; bases not matched to a gene: 18. The CDR3 loop spans 20 amino acids.